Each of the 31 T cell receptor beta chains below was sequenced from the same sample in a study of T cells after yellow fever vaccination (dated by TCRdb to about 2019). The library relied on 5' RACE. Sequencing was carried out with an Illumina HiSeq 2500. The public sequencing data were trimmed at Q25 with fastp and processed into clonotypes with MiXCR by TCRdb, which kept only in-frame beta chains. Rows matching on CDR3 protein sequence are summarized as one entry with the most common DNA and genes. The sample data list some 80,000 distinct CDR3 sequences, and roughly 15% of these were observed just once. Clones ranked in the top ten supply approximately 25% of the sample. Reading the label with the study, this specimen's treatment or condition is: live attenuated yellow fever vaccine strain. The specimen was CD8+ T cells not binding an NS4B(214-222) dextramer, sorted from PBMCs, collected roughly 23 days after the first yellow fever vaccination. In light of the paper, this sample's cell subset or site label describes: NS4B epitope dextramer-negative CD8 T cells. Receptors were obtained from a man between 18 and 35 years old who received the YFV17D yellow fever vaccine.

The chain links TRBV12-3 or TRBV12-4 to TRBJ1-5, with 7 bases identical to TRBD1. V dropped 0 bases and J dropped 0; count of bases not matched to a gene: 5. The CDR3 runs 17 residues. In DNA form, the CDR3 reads TGTGCCAGCAGTTTAGCCGGGACAGATTATAGCAATCAGCCCCAGCATTTT. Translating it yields CASSLAGTDYSNQPQHF.

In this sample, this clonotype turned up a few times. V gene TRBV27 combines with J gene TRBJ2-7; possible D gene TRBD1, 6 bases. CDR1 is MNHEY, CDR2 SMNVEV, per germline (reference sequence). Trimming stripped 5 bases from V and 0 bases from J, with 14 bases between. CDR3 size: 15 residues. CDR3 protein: CASSAGQRPSYEQYF. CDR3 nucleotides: TGTGCCAGCAGTGCCGGACAGAGACCCTCCTACGAGCAGTACTTC.

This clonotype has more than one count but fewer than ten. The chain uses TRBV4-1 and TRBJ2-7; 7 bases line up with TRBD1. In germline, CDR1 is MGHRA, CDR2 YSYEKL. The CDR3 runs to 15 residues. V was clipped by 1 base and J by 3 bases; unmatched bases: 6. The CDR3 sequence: CASSQVYRGDYEQYV. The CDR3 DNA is TGCGCCAGCAGCCAAGTCTACAGGGGAGACTACGAGCAGTACGTC.

DNA for the CDR3: TGCGCCAGCAGTGAAATCCAGGGCATACCTTTCTTT. The encoded protein is CASSEIQGIPFF. V is TRBV10-1 and J is TRBJ1-1; weak D call: TRBD1 (5 bases). The V end was cut by 3 bases, the J end by 12 bases, with 14 bases between. The germline gives CDR1 WNHNN, CDR2 SYGVQD (reference sequence). The CDR3 has 12 amino acids.

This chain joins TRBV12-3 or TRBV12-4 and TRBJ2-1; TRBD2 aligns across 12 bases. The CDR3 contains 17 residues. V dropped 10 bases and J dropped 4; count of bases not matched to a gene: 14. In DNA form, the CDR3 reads TGTGCCATCACGGACGTACTAGCGGGGGGTTCTTACAATGAGCAGTTCTTC. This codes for CAITDVLAGGSYNEQFF.

The CDR3: CSATTRQSNQPQHF. CDR3 coding DNA: TGCAGTGCGACCACCCGACAGAGCAATCAGCCCCAGCATTTT. This chain uses TRBV20-1 with TRBJ1-5; D is possibly TRBD1 (5 bases). CDR1 and CDR2 (germline): DFQATT, SNEGSKA (reference sequence). V was pared by 6 bases and J by 1 base, with 13 bases between. CDR3 size: 14 residues.

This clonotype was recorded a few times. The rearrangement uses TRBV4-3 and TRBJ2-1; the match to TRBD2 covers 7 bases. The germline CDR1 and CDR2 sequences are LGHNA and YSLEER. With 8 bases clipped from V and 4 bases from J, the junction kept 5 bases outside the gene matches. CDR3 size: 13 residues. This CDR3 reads CASSWGGYNEQFF. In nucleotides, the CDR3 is TGCGCCAGCTCCTGGGGGGGATACAATGAGCAGTTCTTC.

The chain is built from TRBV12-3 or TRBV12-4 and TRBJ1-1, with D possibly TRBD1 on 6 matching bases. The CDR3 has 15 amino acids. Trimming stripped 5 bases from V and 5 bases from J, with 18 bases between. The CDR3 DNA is TGTGCCAGCAGTCCCTCTCTCATTGACAGGACTGAAGCTTTCTTT. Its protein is CASSPSLIDRTEAFF.

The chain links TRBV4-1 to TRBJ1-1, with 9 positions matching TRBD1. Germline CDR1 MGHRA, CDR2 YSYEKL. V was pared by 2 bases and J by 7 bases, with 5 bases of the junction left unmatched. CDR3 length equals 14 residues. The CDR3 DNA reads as TGCGCCAGCAGCCAAATACAGGGGGCGATTGAAGCTTTCTTT. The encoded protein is CASSQIQGAIEAFF.

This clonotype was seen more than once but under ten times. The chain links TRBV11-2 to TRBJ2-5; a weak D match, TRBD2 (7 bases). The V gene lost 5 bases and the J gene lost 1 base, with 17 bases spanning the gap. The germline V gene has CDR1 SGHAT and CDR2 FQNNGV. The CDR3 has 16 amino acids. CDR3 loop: CASSRVNRGGQETQYF. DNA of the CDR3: TGTGCCAGCAGCCGAGTCAATAGGGGGGGCCAAGAGACCCAGTACTTC.

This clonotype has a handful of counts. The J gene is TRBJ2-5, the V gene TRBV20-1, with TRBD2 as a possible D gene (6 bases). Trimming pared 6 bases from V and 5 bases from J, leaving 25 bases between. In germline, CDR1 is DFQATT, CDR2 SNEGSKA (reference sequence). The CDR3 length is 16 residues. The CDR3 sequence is CSAWLATIAPGETQYF. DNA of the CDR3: TGCAGTGCCTGGCTAGCGACGATCGCCCCCGGGGAGACCCAGTACTTC.

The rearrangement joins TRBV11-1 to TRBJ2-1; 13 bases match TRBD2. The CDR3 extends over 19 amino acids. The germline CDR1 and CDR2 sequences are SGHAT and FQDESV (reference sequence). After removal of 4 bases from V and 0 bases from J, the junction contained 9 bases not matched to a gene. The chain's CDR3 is CASSSGLAGATSSYNEQFF. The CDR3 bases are TGTGCCAGCAGCTCCGGACTAGCGGGGGCGACGAGCTCCTACAATGAGCAGTTCTTC.

Here the CDR3 DNA reads TGCGCCAGCAGCCCAAACAGGGGCCAAGAGACCCAGTACTTC. Protein sequence: CASSPNRGQETQYF. V gene TRBV4-1 combines with J gene TRBJ2-5; 7 bases are a match to TRBD1. CDR3 length equals 14 residues. With V trimmed by 4 bases and J by 1 base, 3 bases remained unmatched. Germline V lookup: CDR1 MGHRA, CDR2 YSYEKL.

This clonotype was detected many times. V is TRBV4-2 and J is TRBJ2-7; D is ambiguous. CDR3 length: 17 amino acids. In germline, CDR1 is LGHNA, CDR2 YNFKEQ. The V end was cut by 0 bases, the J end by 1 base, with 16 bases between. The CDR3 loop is CASSQEYAPSLSYEQYF. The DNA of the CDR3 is TGTGCCAGCAGCCAAGAATACGCACCCTCTCTTTCCTACGAGCAGTACTTC.

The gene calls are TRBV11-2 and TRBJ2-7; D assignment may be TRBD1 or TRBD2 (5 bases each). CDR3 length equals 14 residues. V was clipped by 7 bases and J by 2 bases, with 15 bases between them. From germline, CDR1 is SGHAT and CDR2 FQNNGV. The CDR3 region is CASTSGTGPYEQYF. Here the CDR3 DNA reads TGTGCCAGCACCTCCGGGACGGGACCCTACGAGCAGTACTTC.

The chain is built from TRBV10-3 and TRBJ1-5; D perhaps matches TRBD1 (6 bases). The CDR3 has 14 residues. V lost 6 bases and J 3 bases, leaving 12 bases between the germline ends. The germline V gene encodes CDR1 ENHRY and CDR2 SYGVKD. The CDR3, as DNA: TGTGCCATCAGGGACAGTGGCGCCAATCAGCCCCAGCATTTT. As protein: CAIRDSGANQPQHF.

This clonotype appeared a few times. CDR3: CASSFGLAHNEQFF. The CDR3 DNA reads TGTGCCAGCAGTTTTGGCCTAGCTCACAATGAGCAGTTCTTC. This chain links TRBV12-3 or TRBV12-4 with TRBJ2-1, with a tentative D call TRBD2 (5 bases). CDR3 length: 14 residues. V lost 3 bases, J lost 5 bases, and 11 bases lay in between.

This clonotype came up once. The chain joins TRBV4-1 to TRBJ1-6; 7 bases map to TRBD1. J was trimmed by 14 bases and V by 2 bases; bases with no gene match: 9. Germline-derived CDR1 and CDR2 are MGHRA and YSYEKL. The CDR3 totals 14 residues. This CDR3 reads CASSQFGQVRSLHF. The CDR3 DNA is TGCGCCAGCAGCCAATTCGGACAGGTCAGGTCCCTCCACTTT.

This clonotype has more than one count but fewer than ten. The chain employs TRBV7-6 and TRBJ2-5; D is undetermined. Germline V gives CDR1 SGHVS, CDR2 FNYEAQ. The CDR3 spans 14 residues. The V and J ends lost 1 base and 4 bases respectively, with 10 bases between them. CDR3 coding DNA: TGTGCCAGCAGCTTAGAGGTAGATGGAGAGACCCAGTACTTC. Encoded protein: CASSLEVDGETQYF.

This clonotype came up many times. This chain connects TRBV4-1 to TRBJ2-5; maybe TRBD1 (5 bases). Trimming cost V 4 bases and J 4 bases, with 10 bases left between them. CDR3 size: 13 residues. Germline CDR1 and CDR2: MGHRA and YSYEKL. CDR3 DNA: TGCGCCAGCAGCCCAAGGGGCGGAGAGACCCAGTACTTC. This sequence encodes CASSPRGGETQYF.

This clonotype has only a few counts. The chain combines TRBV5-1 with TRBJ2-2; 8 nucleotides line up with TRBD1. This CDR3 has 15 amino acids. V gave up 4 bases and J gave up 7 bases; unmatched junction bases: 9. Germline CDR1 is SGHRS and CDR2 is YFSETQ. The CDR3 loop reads CASSGSQGAVGELFF. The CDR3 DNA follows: TGCGCCAGCAGCGGTTCGCAGGGGGCGGTCGGGGAGCTGTTTTTT.

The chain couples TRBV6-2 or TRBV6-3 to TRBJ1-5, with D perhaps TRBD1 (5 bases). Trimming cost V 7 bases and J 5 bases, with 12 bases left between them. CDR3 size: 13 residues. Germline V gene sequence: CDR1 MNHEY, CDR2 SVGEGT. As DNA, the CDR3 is TGTGCCAGCACCCTCCGGGGCGATCAGCCCCAGCATTTT. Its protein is CASTLRGDQPQHF.

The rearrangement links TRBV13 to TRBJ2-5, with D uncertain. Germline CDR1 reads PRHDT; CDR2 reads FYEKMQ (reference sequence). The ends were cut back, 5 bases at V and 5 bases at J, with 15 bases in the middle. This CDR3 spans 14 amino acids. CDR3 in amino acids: CASSVRMWPETQYF. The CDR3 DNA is TGTGCCAGCAGCGTCCGTATGTGGCCGGAGACCCAGTACTTC.

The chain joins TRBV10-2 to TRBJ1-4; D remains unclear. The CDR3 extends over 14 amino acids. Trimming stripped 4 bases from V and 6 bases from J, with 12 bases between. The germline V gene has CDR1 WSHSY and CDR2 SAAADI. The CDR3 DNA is TGCGCCAGCAGTGTCTTTCCTGGTGATGAAAAACTGTTTTTT. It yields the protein CASSVFPGDEKLFF.

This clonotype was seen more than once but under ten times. The CDR3 nucleotides read TGTGCCAGTAGTACGACAGGGAACTATGGCTACACCTTC. Encoded protein: CASSTTGNYGYTF. This rearrangement joins TRBV19 to TRBJ1-2, with TRBD1 matching 7 bases. Germline lookup yields CDR1 LNHDA and CDR2 SQIVND (reference sequence). This CDR3 region has 13 residues. V lost 4 bases and J lost 2; bases outside the gene matches: 1. The whole variable domain, remainder taken from reference TRBV19 and TRBJ1-2, is DGGITQSPKYLFRKEGQNVTLSCEQNLNHDAMYWYRQDPGQGLRLIYYSQIVNDFQKGDIAEGYSVSREKKESFPLTVTSAQKNPTAFYLCASSTTGNYGYTFGSGTRLTVV.

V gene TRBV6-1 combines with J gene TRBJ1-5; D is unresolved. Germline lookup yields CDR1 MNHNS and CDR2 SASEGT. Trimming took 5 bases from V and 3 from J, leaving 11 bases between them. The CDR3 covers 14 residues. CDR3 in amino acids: CASSKFGVNQPQHF. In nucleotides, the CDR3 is TGTGCCAGCAGTAAGTTCGGGGTCAATCAGCCCCAGCATTTT.

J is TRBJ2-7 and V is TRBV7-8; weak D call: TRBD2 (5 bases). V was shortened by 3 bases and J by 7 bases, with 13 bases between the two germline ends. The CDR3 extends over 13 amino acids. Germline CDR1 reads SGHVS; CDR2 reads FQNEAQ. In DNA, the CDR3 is TGTGCCAGCAGCTTCCGTGCGTGGGAGGAGCAGTACGTC. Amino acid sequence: CASSFRAWEEQYV.

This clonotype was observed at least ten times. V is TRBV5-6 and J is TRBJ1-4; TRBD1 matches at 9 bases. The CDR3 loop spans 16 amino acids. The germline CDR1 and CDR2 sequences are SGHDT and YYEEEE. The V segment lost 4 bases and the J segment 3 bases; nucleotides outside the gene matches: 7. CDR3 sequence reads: CASSLLQGAANEKLFF. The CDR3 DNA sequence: TGTGCCAGCAGCCTACTACAGGGGGCAGCTAATGAAAAACTGTTTTTT.

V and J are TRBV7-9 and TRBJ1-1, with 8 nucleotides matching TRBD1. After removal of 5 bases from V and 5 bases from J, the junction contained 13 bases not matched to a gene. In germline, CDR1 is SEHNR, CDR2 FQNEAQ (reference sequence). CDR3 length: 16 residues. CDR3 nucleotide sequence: TGTGCCAGCAGCGGGACGGACAGGGTTAAGGCGACTGAAGCTTTCTTT. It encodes CASSGTDRVKATEAFF.

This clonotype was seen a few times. The CDR3 region is CAWSVRMDTEAFF. Here the CDR3 DNA reads TGTGCCTGGAGTGTACGGATGGACACTGAAGCTTTCTTT. The chain uses TRBV30 and TRBJ1-1, with unresolved D. This CDR3 is built from 13 residues. In germline, CDR1 is GTSNPN, CDR2 SVGIG (reference sequence). Trimming removed 0 bases at V and 3 bases at J, with 8 bases between.

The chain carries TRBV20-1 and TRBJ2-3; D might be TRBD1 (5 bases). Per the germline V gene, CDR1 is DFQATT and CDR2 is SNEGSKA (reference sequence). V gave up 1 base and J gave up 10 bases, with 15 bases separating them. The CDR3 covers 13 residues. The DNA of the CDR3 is TGCAGTGCTAGAGCCCAGGGCCAACGTGCGCAGTATTTT. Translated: CSARAQGQRAQYF.